This TCR beta chain was recovered during a study of cytomegalovirus exposure and HLA in healthy donors. This CDR3 is 12 amino acids long. Losses at the gene ends were 8 bases for V and 8 bases for J; bases not matched to a gene: 5. Germline V lookup: CDR1 LNHDA, CDR2 SQIVND (reference sequence). Whole-study findings and limits: Both high specificity and high sensitivity reportedly marked the classifier's diagnosis of cytomegalovirus status. First-cohort TCR clusters tended to co-occur in the roughly 130 validation repertoires, a later analysis found. It was confirmed in vitro that a few of the CMV-associated chains were specific for CMV antigens. There were some public TCRs occurring in many donors, but most TCR sequences were rare.

Comment on this clone: Its cognate antigen is unknown.

The protocol was immunoSEQ multiplex PCR, while the TCRdb copy is restricted to in-frame clones and leaves out a portion. The sample has about 260,000 clones; 90% are singletons. The sequenced sample was PBMCs. This chain connects TRBV19 to TRBJ2-2; 7 bases align to TRBD1. The clonotype was recovered from a woman aged 25 to 45 in good health and CMV-seronegative. CDR3 in amino acids: CASLRGLGELFF. The DNA of the CDR3 is TGTGCCAGTTTAAGGGGGCTGGGGGAGCTGTTTTTT. The entire variable domain, with the rest obtained from reference TRBV19 and TRBJ2-2, is as follows: DGGITQSPKYLFRKEGQNVTLSCEQNLNHDAMYWYRQDPGQGLRLIYYSQIVNDFQKGDIAEGYSVSREKKESFPLTVTSAQKNPTAFYLCASLRGLGELFFGEGSRLTVL.